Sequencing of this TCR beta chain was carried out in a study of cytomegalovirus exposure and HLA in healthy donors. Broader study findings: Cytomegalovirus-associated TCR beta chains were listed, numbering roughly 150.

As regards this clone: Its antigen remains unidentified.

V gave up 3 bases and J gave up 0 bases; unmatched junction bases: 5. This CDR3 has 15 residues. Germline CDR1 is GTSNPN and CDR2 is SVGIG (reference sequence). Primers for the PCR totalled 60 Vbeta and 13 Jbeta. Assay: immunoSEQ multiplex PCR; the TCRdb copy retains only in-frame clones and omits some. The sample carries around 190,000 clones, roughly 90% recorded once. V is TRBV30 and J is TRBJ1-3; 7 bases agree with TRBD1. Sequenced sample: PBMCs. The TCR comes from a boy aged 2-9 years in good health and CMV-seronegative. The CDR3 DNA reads TGTGCCTGGAGCCTCGACAGGGTCTCTGGAAACACCATATATTTT. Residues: CAWSLDRVSGNTIYF. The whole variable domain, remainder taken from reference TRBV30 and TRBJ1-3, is SQTIHQWPATLVQPVGSPLSLECTVEGTSNPNLYWYRQAAGRGLQLLFYSVGIGQISSEVPQNLSASRPQDRQFILSSKKLLLSDSGFYLCAWSLDRVSGNTIYFGEGSWLTVV.